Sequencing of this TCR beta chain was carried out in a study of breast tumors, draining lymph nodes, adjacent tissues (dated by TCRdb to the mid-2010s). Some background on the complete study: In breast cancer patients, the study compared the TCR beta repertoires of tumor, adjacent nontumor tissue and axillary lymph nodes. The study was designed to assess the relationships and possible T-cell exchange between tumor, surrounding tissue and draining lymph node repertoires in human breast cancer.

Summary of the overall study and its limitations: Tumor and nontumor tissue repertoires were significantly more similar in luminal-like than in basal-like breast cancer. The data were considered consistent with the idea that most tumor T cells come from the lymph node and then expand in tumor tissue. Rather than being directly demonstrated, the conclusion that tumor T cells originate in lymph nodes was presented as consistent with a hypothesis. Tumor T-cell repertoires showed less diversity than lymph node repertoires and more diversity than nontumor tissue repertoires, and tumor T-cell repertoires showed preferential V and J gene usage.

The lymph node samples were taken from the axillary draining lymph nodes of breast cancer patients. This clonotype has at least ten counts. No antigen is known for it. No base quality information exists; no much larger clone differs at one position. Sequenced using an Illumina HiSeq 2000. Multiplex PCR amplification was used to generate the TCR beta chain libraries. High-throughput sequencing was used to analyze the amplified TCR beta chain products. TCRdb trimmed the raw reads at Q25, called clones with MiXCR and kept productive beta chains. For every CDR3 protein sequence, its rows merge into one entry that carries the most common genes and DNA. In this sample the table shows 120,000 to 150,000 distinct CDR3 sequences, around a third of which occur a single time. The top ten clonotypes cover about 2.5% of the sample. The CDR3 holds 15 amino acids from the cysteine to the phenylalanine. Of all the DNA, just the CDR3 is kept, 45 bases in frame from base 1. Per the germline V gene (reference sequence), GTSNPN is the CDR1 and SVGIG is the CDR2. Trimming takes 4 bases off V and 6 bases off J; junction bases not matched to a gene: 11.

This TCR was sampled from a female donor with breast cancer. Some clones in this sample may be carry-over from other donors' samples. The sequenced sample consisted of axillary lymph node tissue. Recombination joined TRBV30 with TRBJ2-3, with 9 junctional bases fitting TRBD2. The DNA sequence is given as TGTGCCTGGAAGGCTAGCGGGGTTGGCGGGGATACGCAGTATTTT. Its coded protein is CAWKASGVGGDTQYF. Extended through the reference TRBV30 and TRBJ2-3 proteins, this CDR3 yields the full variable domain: SQTIHQWPATLVQPVGSPLSLECTVEGTSNPNLYWYRQAAGRGLQLLFYSVGIGQISSEVPQNLSASRPQDRQFILSSKKLLLSDSGFYLCAWKASGVGGDTQYFGPGTRLTVL.